The 20 T cell receptor beta chains given below trace back to one sample, sequenced in a study of blood T cell repertoires in COVID-19. Generated by immunoSEQ multiplex PCR, the TCRdb table keeps only in-frame clones and is missing some. The top ten hold about 1.6% of the sample, which has roughly 110,000 clones, approximately 84% seen once. The sample consisted of peripheral blood. These receptor sequences come from a man in his fifties with acute or convalescent COVID-19.

This rearrangement joins TRBV27 to TRBJ2-5; the match to TRBD2 covers 14 bases. The CDR3 is made up of 17 amino acids. Germline V gene sequence: CDR1 MNHEY, CDR2 SMNVEV (reference sequence). The V segment lost 6 bases and the J segment 5 bases; nucleotides outside the gene matches: 11. The CDR3 protein is CASRTGTSGGPGETQYF. The CDR3 nucleotides read TGTGCCAGCAGGACTGGGACTAGCGGGGGACCGGGGGAGACCCAGTACTTC.

The chain recombines TRBV5-1 with TRBJ2-1; TRBD2 matches at 9 bases. The V segment lost 4 bases and the J segment 15 bases; nucleotides outside the gene matches: 11. The CDR3 totals 13 residues. CDR1 SGHRS and CDR2 YFSETQ come from the germline V gene. The CDR3 region is CASSEPGLAVPFF. CDR3 DNA: TGCGCCAGCAGCGAACCGGGACTAGCCGTTCCGTTCTTC.

This sequence joins TRBV6-4 and TRBJ1-2; a possible D gene is TRBD1 (6 bases). CDR1 and CDR2 from the germline V gene are MRHNA and SNTAGT. Trimming left V 2 bases short and J 4 bases short, with 17 bases between. The CDR3 is 16 amino acids. CDR3 nucleotide sequence: TGTGCCAGCAGTGACCAAGGCGCGGGGGGCGTCTATGGCTACACCTTC. Protein product: CASSDQGAGGVYGYTF.

The genes are TRBV6-5 and TRBJ1-3, with 8 bases fitting TRBD1. V lost 5 bases, J lost 4 bases, and 4 bases stayed unmatched. There are 14 residues in the CDR3. Germline loops: CDR1 MNHEY, CDR2 SVGAGI. In DNA form, the CDR3 reads TGTGCCAGCAGTAGACAGGGGTTAGGAAACACCATATATTTT. Protein sequence: CASSRQGLGNTIYF.

This clone was observed a few times. The rearrangement joins TRBV28 to TRBJ1-4, with TRBD1 matching over 8 bases. V lost 6 bases and J lost 8; bases outside the gene matches: 14. CDR1 is MDHEN, CDR2 SYDVKM, per germline. The CDR3 runs 16 residues. This chain's CDR3 is CASRPPGQGGNEKLFF. Here the CDR3 DNA reads TGTGCCAGCAGACCACCAGGACAGGGTGGGAACGAAAAACTGTTTTTT.

The chain is built from TRBV15 and TRBJ2-1; D is perhaps TRBD1 (6 bases). The germline V gene encodes CDR1 LNHNV and CDR2 YYDKDF (reference sequence). The CDR3 runs 12 residues. V lost 3 bases and J 10 bases, leaving 10 bases between the germline ends. DNA for the CDR3: TGTGCCACCAGCAGTGGGGGCCTAGAGCAGTTCTTC. Translated, it gives CATSSGGLEQFF.

This clone was detected only a few times. This chain links TRBV5-1 with TRBJ1-5, with 9 nucleotides matching TRBD1. V dropped 0 bases and J dropped 5; count of bases not matched to a gene: 3. Germline assignment: CDR1 SGHRS and CDR2 YFSETQ. This CDR3 contains 15 residues. CDR3 loop: CASSLEGTGYQPQHF. CDR3 sequence (DNA): TGCGCCAGCAGCTTGGAGGGGACAGGGTATCAGCCCCAGCATTTT.

The rearrangement joins TRBV2 to TRBJ2-3, with 10 positions matching TRBD2. Trimming cost V 5 bases and J 0 bases; bases outside gene matches: 17. Per the germline V gene, CDR1 is SNHLY and CDR2 is FYNNEI. CDR3 size: 20 residues. CDR3 residues: CASSYRIPGLASYSTDTQYF. Here the CDR3 DNA reads TGTGCCAGCAGTTACCGGATTCCGGGACTAGCGTCGTATAGCACAGATACGCAGTATTTT.

The rearrangement uses TRBV23-1 and TRBJ2-6, with D tentatively TRBD1 (5 bases). TRBV23-1 is reported as an ORF; its role is uncertain. Trimming cost V 1 base and J 8 bases, with 9 bases left between them. The CDR3 loop spans 14 amino acids. CDR3 sequence reads: CASSQFPGTNVLTF. The CDR3 region has the DNA TGCGCCAGCAGTCAATTCCCAGGGACCAACGTCCTGACTTTC.

The chain employs TRBV11-2 and TRBJ1-4, with TRBD1 identical over 8 bases. Germline V gives CDR1 SGHAT, CDR2 FQNNGV. The CDR3 is made up of 17 amino acids. V was clipped by 5 bases and J by 3 bases; unmatched bases: 11. This CDR3 reads CASSRNPGQGPNEKLFF. For the CDR3, the DNA is TGTGCCAGCAGCCGAAACCCCGGACAGGGTCCTAATGAAAAACTGTTTTTT.

The V and J genes are TRBV3-1 (or the pseudogene TRBV3-2) and TRBJ2-1, with 11 bases aligning to TRBD2. CDR3 length: 16 amino acids. The V segment lost 3 bases and the J segment 4 bases; nucleotides outside the gene matches: 5. The V gene's germline CDR1 is LGHDT and CDR2 YNNKEL (reference sequence). CDR3 nucleotide sequence: TGTGCCAGCAGCCAGGACGGACTAGCGGGTTACAATGAGCAGTTCTTC. Its protein product is CASSQDGLAGYNEQFF.

V is TRBV6-6 and J is TRBJ2-7; D perhaps matches TRBD1 (5 bases). Germline V lookup: CDR1 MNHNY, CDR2 SVGAGI (reference sequence). V dropped 5 bases and J dropped 0 bases, with 11 bases sitting between them. The CDR3 extends over 14 amino acids. The CDR3 spells CASSKQVTSYEQYF. As DNA, the CDR3 is TGTGCCAGCAGTAAACAGGTGACCTCCTACGAGCAGTACTTC.

This clone was observed a few times. The V and J genes are TRBV10-2 and TRBJ2-3; TRBD1 aligns across 8 bases. V was pared by 0 bases and J by 4 bases, with 6 bases of the junction left unmatched. This CDR3 spans 16 amino acids. From germline, CDR1 is WSHSY and CDR2 SAAADI. In nucleotides, the CDR3 is TGCGCCAGCAGTGAGTCGTCAGGGGGCGCGGCAGATACGCAGTATTTT. This sequence encodes CASSESSGGAADTQYF.

This chain links TRBV7-8 with TRBJ2-4, with D possibly matching TRBD2 (7 bases). The CDR3 is 15 residues long. Trimming cost V 4 bases and J 4 bases, with 14 bases left between them. CDR1 SGHVS and CDR2 FQNEAQ come from the germline V gene. The CDR3 sequence is CASSWGGQGKNIQYF. Here the CDR3 DNA reads TGTGCCAGCAGCTGGGGGGGGCAGGGAAAAAACATTCAGTACTTC.

This clone is a singleton in its sample. The J gene is TRBJ1-6, the V gene TRBV19; D is unresolved. The ends were cut back, 3 bases at V and 10 bases at J, with 10 bases in the middle. Germline CDR1 and CDR2: LNHDA and SQIVND (reference sequence). The CDR3 has 13 amino acids. The CDR3 here is CASSISGKSPLHF. Written as DNA, the CDR3 is TGTGCCAGTAGTATTTCGGGGAAATCACCCCTCCACTTT.

The chain carries TRBV19 and TRBJ1-5; 8 positions agree with TRBD1. With V trimmed by 6 bases and J by 6 bases, 4 bases remained unmatched. This CDR3 is 13 amino acids long. Germline V gives CDR1 LNHDA, CDR2 SQIVND (reference sequence). DNA for the CDR3: TGTGCCAGTAGGATGACAGGGGCTCAGCCCCAGCATTTT. Its translation: CASRMTGAQPQHF.

The CDR3 loop reads CASSWGADTQYF. In nucleotides, the CDR3 is TGTGCCAGCAGCTGGGGGGCAGATACGCAGTATTTT. The chain combines TRBV5-6 with TRBJ2-3, with D possibly TRBD2 on 6 matching bases. Germline V gene sequence: CDR1 SGHDT, CDR2 YYEEEE. The ends were cut back, 3 bases at V and 4 bases at J, with 6 bases in the middle. The CDR3 has 12 residues.

The chain is built from TRBV27 and TRBJ1-4; D is unclear. V was clipped by 0 bases and J by 2 bases, with 10 bases between them. The CDR3 spans 16 residues. The germline V gene has CDR1 MNHEY and CDR2 SMNVEV (reference sequence). The CDR3 DNA follows: TGTGCCAGCAGTTTATCCACAGTGTTCACTAATGAAAAACTGTTTTTT. Its protein product is CASSLSTVFTNEKLFF.

The rearrangement joins TRBV6-5 to TRBJ1-2; unclear D gene. This CDR3 contains 13 residues. The V gene lost 2 bases and the J gene lost 2 bases, with 6 bases spanning the gap. CDR1 is MNHEY and CDR2 is SVGAGI in the germline V gene. The CDR3 DNA follows: TGTGCCAGCAGTTACGGGCAGAACTATGGCTACACCTTC. It is translated as CASSYGQNYGYTF.

The rearrangement joins TRBV6-6 to TRBJ1-6; no clear D gene. The germline V and J ends were trimmed by 5 bases and 9 bases, with 8 bases remaining between them. CDR1 and CDR2 (germline): MNHNY, SVGAGI (reference sequence). This CDR3 contains 12 residues. CDR3 DNA sequence: TGTGCCAGCAGTATTTGGAGTTCACCCCTCCACTTT. Encoded protein: CASSIWSSPLHF.